This TCR beta chain was recorded in a study of T cells in Graves' hyperthyroidism and ophthalmopathy. The CDR3 regions of TCR beta were amplified from RNA transcripts. With the HTBI primer set, the TCR CDR3 went through a first round of RT-PCR. TCRdb re-derived calls from the multiplex PCR reads in MiXCR, one entry per CDR3 protein. The sample consists of some 560,000 distinct CDR3 sequences, 15% to 17% of them appearing once. This clonotype was picked up a small number of times. Its antigen is still unknown. Newly diagnosed hyperthyroidism, duration under 2 months, in patients aged 18 to 65. A patient was excluded if there was uncontrolled infection, other autoimmune disease, pregnancy or lactation. Study-wide results and limits: Clonotypes that were expanded in thyroid above 0.001 mostly appeared in blood too. Ophthalmopathy, as predicted by the model, came a median roughly 6.8 months after the prediction.

The receptor was derived from a woman in her 30s with Graves' hyperthyroidism. Sequencing was carried out using blood.

CDR3 nucleotides: TGTGCCAGCAGCCACGGTATCACAGATACGCAGTATTTT. Translating gives CASSHGITDTQYF. This chain links TRBV14 with TRBJ2-3, with D unclear. V was trimmed by 3 bases and J by 2 bases, leaving 6 bases between them. The CDR3 totals 13 residues. Germline CDR1 SGHDN, CDR2 FVKESK.